The clone carrying this T cell receptor beta chain was found many times. Treatment of any kind had been given to no patient before thyroid surgery. As handled by the study authors: CDR3 was compared across clinicopathological groups, and the resulting differences were used to build a distant-metastasis classifier for papillary thyroid cancer. TCRdb reassembled clones from the PCR reads with MiXCR. The V and J calls here are based on TCRdb, not the publication. The sample records some 9,100 clones, around 9.9% being singletons. This entry belongs to a study of metastatic and nonmetastatic thyroid tumors. CDR1 is SGHVS and CDR2 is FQNEAQ in the germline V gene. The CDR3 runs to 15 residues. V lost 0 bases, J lost 4 bases, and 9 bases lay in between.

The rearrangement links TRBV7-8 to TRBJ1-4, with unresolved D. The TCR sequence derives from a female donor with papillary thyroid cancer or a benign thyroid nodule (not recorded which). Some clones in this sample may be carry-over from other donors' samples. Material for sequencing was tumor tissue. CDR3 DNA sequence: TGTGCCAGCAGCTTAGCGCTGGCCCTTAATGAAAAACTGTTTTTT. Amino acid sequence: CASSLALALNEKLFF.